The 21 T cell receptor beta chains below come from one sample, sequenced in a study of shared clonotypes between healthy human individuals. Sequencing used immunoSEQ multiplex PCR; TCRdb keeps in-frame clones, though not all of them. The sample consists of some 1.5 million clones, 95% to 99% of them appearing once. The sample taken for sequencing was naive CD4+ T cells sorted from blood. Subset denoted: CD45RA+ positively selected. These receptors all come from a man aged 25-40 years in good health.

This chain connects TRBV10-3 to TRBJ1-2; D is undetermined. Germline loops: CDR1 ENHRY, CDR2 SYGVKD. The CDR3 runs 15 residues. Trimming removed 0 bases at V and 4 bases at J, with 12 bases between. The CDR3 DNA is TGTGCCATCAGTGAGTCGGTCCTCCCGACCTATGGCTACACCTTC. Residues: CAISESVLPTYGYTF.

The rearrangement uses TRBV27 and TRBJ2-7; D might be TRBD2 (6 bases). Germline V gives CDR1 MNHEY, CDR2 SMNVEV (reference sequence). V was cut by 1 base and J by 1 base, with 11 bases left in between. The CDR3 loop spans 15 amino acids. This CDR3 reads CASSLWGEVSYEQYF. CDR3 nucleotide sequence: TGTGCCAGCAGTTTATGGGGGGAGGTTTCCTACGAGCAGTACTTC.

This clone was seen just once. V usage is TRBV5-5 and J usage is TRBJ1-2; D is ambiguous. Germline CDR1 SGHKS, CDR2 YYEKEE (reference sequence). V gave up 2 bases and J gave up 2 bases, with 7 bases separating them. This CDR3 is built from 13 residues. CDR3 region: CASSLNGNYGYTF. DNA of the CDR3: TGTGCCAGCAGCTTAAACGGGAACTATGGCTACACCTTC.

The chain has TRBV5-5 and TRBJ2-5, with TRBD2 matching over 7 bases. The germline gives CDR1 SGHKS, CDR2 YYEKEE (reference sequence). Trimming at V came to 4 bases and at J to 2 bases, leaving 8 bases not matched to a gene. This CDR3 contains 15 residues. The CDR3, as DNA: TGTGCCAGCAGCATGCTAGCGGCACTACAAGAGACCCAGTACTTC. It translates to CASSMLAALQETQYF.

This sequence joins TRBV18 and TRBJ2-2, with D tentatively TRBD2 (5 bases). This CDR3 comprises 16 residues. Germline V lookup: CDR1 KGHSH, CDR2 LQKENI. Trimming removed 1 base at V and 5 bases at J, with 14 bases between. CDR3 amino acids: CASSPQEVGRTGELFF. CDR3 DNA sequence: TGTGCCAGCTCACCACAGGAGGTGGGTCGGACCGGGGAGCTGTTTTTT.

J is TRBJ2-2 and V is TRBV5-1; the match to TRBD2 covers 9 bases. The CDR3 has 17 residues. Germline V gene lookup returns CDR1 SGHRS and CDR2 YFSETQ. The ends lost 4 bases at V and 1 base at J; junction bases unmatched: 8. DNA of the CDR3: TGCGCCAGCAGCCTACCTATAGCGGGAGTGAACACCGGGGAGCTGTTTTTT. It specifies CASSLPIAGVNTGELFF. Full variable domain (remainder filled in from reference TRBV5-1 and TRBJ2-2): KAGVTQTPRYLIKTRGQQVTLSCSPISGHRSVSWYQQTPGQGLQFLFEYFSETQRNKGNFPGRFSGRQFSNSRSEMNVSTLELGDSALYLCASSLPIAGVNTGELFFGEGSRLTVL.

The CDR3 sequence is CASSPEPEGGQYF. The DNA of the CDR3 is TGTGCCAGCTCACCTGAACCGGAAGGCGGGCAGTACTTC. The chain uses TRBV18 and TRBJ2-7; no reliable D call. Germline values: CDR1 KGHSH, CDR2 LQKENI. V lost 3 bases, J lost 9 bases, and 15 bases lay in between. The CDR3 consists of 13 residues. The variable domain in full, completed from reference TRBV18 and TRBJ2-7, reads NAGVMQNPRHLVRRRGQEARLRCSPMKGHSHVYWYRQLPEEGLKFMVYLQKENIIDESGMPKERFSAEFPKEGPSILRIQQVVRGDSAAYFCASSPEPEGGQYFGPGTRLTVT.

This rearrangement joins TRBV18 to TRBJ1-2; 8 bases are a match to TRBD1. J was trimmed by 3 bases and V by 3 bases; bases with no gene match: 9. CDR1 and CDR2 from the germline V gene are KGHSH and LQKENI. This CDR3 is built from 16 residues. The CDR3 DNA reads TGTGCCAGCTCACCTACCCGACAGGGGCCTTACTATGGCTACACCTTC. Protein sequence: CASSPTRQGPYYGYTF.

The rearrangement links TRBV27 to TRBJ2-1; D may be TRBD2 (6 bases). V gave up 4 bases and J gave up 6 bases, with 13 bases separating them. Per the germline V gene, CDR1 is MNHEY and CDR2 is SMNVEV (reference sequence). The CDR3 extends over 14 amino acids. The CDR3 DNA reads as TGTGCCAGCAGTTCGAGACTAGTTGTCAATGAGCAGTTCTTC. This sequence encodes CASSSRLVVNEQFF.

CDR3 nucleotides: TGCGCCAGCAGCCCGACCGAGACAGGAGTCTATGGCTACACCTTC. It encodes CASSPTETGVYGYTF. V is TRBV10-2 and J is TRBJ1-2; D may be TRBD1 (6 bases). This CDR3 has 15 amino acids. The V end lost 6 bases, the J end lost 4 bases, and 18 bases lay between the germline ends. CDR1 and CDR2 (germline): WSHSY, SAAADI.

The chain couples TRBV9 to TRBJ2-5; perhaps TRBD1 as D (6 bases). V was trimmed by 3 bases and J by 5 bases, leaving 17 bases between them. Germline assignment: CDR1 SGDLS and CDR2 YYNGEE. The CDR3 is 15 amino acids. The CDR3 nucleotides read TGTGCCAGCAGCGCCCCCCAGGGGCCCCGGGAGACCCAGTACTTC. As protein: CASSAPQGPRETQYF.

The rearrangement joins TRBV7-8 to TRBJ1-2, with 7 bases matching TRBD1. Per the germline V gene, CDR1 is SGHVS and CDR2 is FQNEAQ. This CDR3 comprises 14 residues. J gave up 3 bases and V 5 bases, and 6 bases lay outside the gene matches. The CDR3 region is CASSHRTGDYGYTF. In DNA, the CDR3 is TGTGCCAGCAGCCACCGGACAGGCGACTATGGCTACACCTTC. Full variable domain (rest looked up from reference TRBV7-8 and TRBJ1-2): GAGVSQSPRYKVAKRGQDVALRCDPISGHVSLFWYQQALGQGPEFLTYFQNEAQLDKSGLPSDRFFAERPEGSVSTLKIQRTQQEDSAVYLCASSHRTGDYGYTFGSGTRLTVV.

The chain couples TRBV11-3 to TRBJ2-5; 7 positions agree with TRBD2. In germline, CDR1 is SGHNT, CDR2 YENEEA. Germline trimming cut 6 bases from V and 0 bases from J; bases unmatched to any gene: 13. This CDR3 is built from 17 residues. CDR3 DNA: TGTGCCAGCAGGTTCCCCCCGGGTCTAGCGGACCAAGAGACCCAGTACTTC. It is translated as CASRFPPGLADQETQYF. The complete variable domain, with remaining parts taken from reference TRBV11-3 and TRBJ2-5, reads EAGVVQSPRYKIIEKKQPVAFWCNPISGHNTLYWYLQNLGQGPELLIRYENEEAVDDSQLPKDRFSAERLKGVDSTLKIQPAELGDSAVYLCASRFPPGLADQETQYFGPGTRLLVL.

The V call is TRBV4-2, the J call TRBJ2-3; TRBD2 matches at 13 bases. This CDR3 comprises 18 residues. From germline, CDR1 is LGHNA and CDR2 YNFKEQ. The V gene end was trimmed by 4 bases and the J gene end by 6 bases; junction bases not matched to a gene: 13. The CDR3 DNA follows: TGTGCCAGCAGCCCAAGTCAGAAGTCACTAGCGGGAGGGGATACGCAGTATTTT. This sequence encodes CASSPSQKSLAGGDTQYF.

This rearrangement joins TRBV9 to TRBJ2-2, with 8 positions matching TRBD2. CDR1 SGDLS and CDR2 YYNGEE come from the germline V gene. The CDR3 has 15 residues. V gave up 4 bases and J gave up 6 bases; unmatched junction bases: 8. The CDR3 spells CASSRSGRTAGELFF. The CDR3, as DNA: TGTGCCAGCAGCCGAAGCGGGAGAACGGCCGGGGAGCTGTTTTTT.

CDR3 protein: CASSSPLGTGSTDTQYF. CDR3 nucleotide sequence: TGTGCCAGCAGTTCTCCTCTCGGGACCGGGTCCACAGATACGCAGTATTTT. The chain has TRBV28 and TRBJ2-3, with D perhaps being TRBD1 or TRBD2 (5 bases each). The CDR3 has 17 amino acids. The V end lost 4 bases, the J end lost 2 bases, and 19 bases lay between the germline ends. Looked up from germline, CDR1 is MDHEN and CDR2 is SYDVKM.

The chain is built from TRBV10-3 and TRBJ2-1, with D perhaps matching TRBD1 or TRBD2 (5 bases each). V shed 4 bases and J shed 6 bases, with 13 bases lying between them. The CDR3 spans 14 residues. The V gene's germline CDR1 is ENHRY and CDR2 SYGVKD. The CDR3, as DNA: TGTGCCATCAGTGGGGGAGTAGGGGTCAATGAGCAGTTCTTC. Amino acid sequence: CAISGGVGVNEQFF.

The V and J genes are TRBV15 and TRBJ1-5; no clear D gene. The length of the CDR3 is 18 residues. From germline, CDR1 is LNHNV and CDR2 YYDKDF (reference sequence). Trimming took 8 bases from V and 4 from J, leaving 27 bases between them. Here the CDR3 DNA reads TGTGCCACCCTCGGGTGGACGGACCGGTTTTCTGGAAATCAGCCCCAGCATTTT. Translated, it gives CATLGWTDRFSGNQPQHF.

Note on this clone: The sample has other DNA sequences that encode this CDR3 too. The rearrangement links TRBV18 to TRBJ2-1; the match to TRBD1 covers 7 bases. Germline V CDR1 and CDR2: KGHSH, LQKENI. J lost 0 bases, V lost 0 bases, and 2 bases had no gene match. The CDR3 has 16 residues. The CDR3 loop reads CASSPPAGGSYNEQFF. As DNA, the CDR3 is TGTGCCAGCTCACCACCCGCAGGGGGCTCCTACAATGAGCAGTTCTTC.

CDR3 region: CASSVGGGSGETQYF. DNA for the CDR3: TGTGCCAGCAGCGTAGGGGGCGGGAGTGGAGAGACCCAGTACTTC. The chain links TRBV9 to TRBJ2-5; 7 bases match TRBD2. The CDR3 totals 15 residues. Germline values: CDR1 SGDLS, CDR2 YYNGEE. Trimming cost V 0 bases and J 4 bases; bases outside gene matches: 6.

The J gene is TRBJ1-1, the V gene TRBV2; a possible D gene is TRBD1 (5 bases). V was pared by 8 bases and J by 9 bases, with 22 bases between. Germline V CDR1 and CDR2: SNHLY, FYNNEI. The CDR3 sequence is 14 residues long. The CDR3 bases are TGTGCCAGCGGAGTCGATTTGGGGGTAGTTAAAGCTTTCTTT. It is translated as CASGVDLGVVKAFF. Full variable domain (missing parts from reference TRBV2 and TRBJ1-1): EPEVTQTPSHQVTQMGQEVILRCVPISNHLYFYWYRQILGQKVEFLVSFYNNEISEKSEIFDDQFSVERPDGSNFTLKIRSTKLEDSAMYFCASGVDLGVVKAFFGQGTRLTVV.